The text below deals with one TCR beta chain. The germline V gene has CDR1 PRHDT and CDR2 FYEKMQ (reference sequence). The CDR3 contains 14 residues. The V gene lost 5 bases and the J gene lost 4 bases, with 12 bases spanning the gap. Sequencing used immunoSEQ multiplex PCR; TCRdb keeps in-frame clones, though not all of them. The table shows more than 2 million clones, with approximately 92% occurring only once. The sample belongs to a study of shared clonotypes between healthy human individuals. Naive CD8 cells were CD45RO-negative, positively selected for CCR7, excluding terminally differentiated effector memory CD45RA+ cells.

The chain has TRBV13 and TRBJ1-3; maybe TRBD1 (6 bases). This clonotype was sampled from a man between 18 and 29 years old in good health. Some clones in this sample may be carry-over from other donors' samples. The sample comprised naive CD8+ T cells from PBMCs. CDR3 DNA sequence: TGTGCCAGCAGCGTACAGGGTAGGGGAAACACCATATATTTT. It is translated as CASSVQGRGNTIYF.